The 22 T cell receptor beta chains below come from one sample, sequenced in a study of cytomegalovirus exposure and HLA in healthy donors (dated by TCRdb to 2015 to 2018). Receptor libraries were prepared by the immunoSEQ multiplex PCR assay. Held by TCRdb, this immuneACCESS table contains in-frame sequences only and omits some clones. Under half of the omission traces to an unresolved V gene where checked; the cause of the rest is unknown. The sample table shows about 76,000 clones, and around 94% are seen once. Together, the top ten hold roughly 0.6% of the sample. Sequencing was performed on PBMCs. The receptors were sampled from a woman under 30 in good health and CMV-seronegative.

This chain joins TRBV28 and TRBJ2-2; 16 nucleotides line up with TRBD2. The germline CDR1 and CDR2 sequences are MDHEN and SYDVKM. The CDR3 sequence is 17 residues long. V lost 7 bases and J lost 3; bases outside the gene matches: 5. As DNA, the CDR3 is TGTGCCAGCATTCGGGGACTAGCGGGGGGGGACACCGGGGAGCTGTTTTTT. This gives the protein CASIRGLAGGDTGELFF.

The chain recombines TRBV6-1 with TRBJ2-7; perhaps TRBD1 as D (6 bases). The CDR3 has 13 amino acids. Germline V gene lookup returns CDR1 MNHNS and CDR2 SASEGT. Trimming left V 10 bases short and J 2 bases short, with 15 bases between. The chain's CDR3 is CATEGDPAYEQYF. DNA of the CDR3: TGTGCCACAGAGGGGGACCCGGCCTACGAGCAGTACTTC.

The rearrangement joins TRBV7-9 to TRBJ2-7; 8 bases agree with TRBD1. The junction had 4 bases not matched to a gene; V was cut back by 1 base and J by 2 bases. Germline V CDR1 and CDR2: SEHNR, FQNEAQ (reference sequence). The length of the CDR3 is 15 residues. CDR3 sequence (DNA): TGTGCCAGCAGCTTAGGACAGGGGACACCCTACGAGCAGTACTTC. This translates into CASSLGQGTPYEQYF.

V is TRBV30 and J is TRBJ2-3, with D possibly TRBD2 on 6 matching bases. CDR1 and CDR2 from the germline V gene are GTSNPN and SVGIG (reference sequence). Trimming removed 0 bases at V and 0 bases at J, with 10 bases between. This CDR3 is 15 amino acids long. The CDR3 DNA follows: TGTGCCTGGAGTGTATACGGGGGTAGCACAGATACGCAGTATTTT. Translated, it gives CAWSVYGGSTDTQYF.

This clone was seen once. V gene TRBV9 combines with J gene TRBJ2-1; D ambiguous. There are 14 residues in the CDR3. Trimming removed 3 bases at V and 0 bases at J, with 7 bases between. Germline V gene data show CDR1 as SGDLS and CDR2 as YYNGEE. The CDR3 bases are TGTGCCAGCAGCGCACTGATCTCCTACAATGAGCAGTTCTTC. This encodes CASSALISYNEQFF.

In its sample, this clone was seen once. This sequence joins TRBV9 and TRBJ1-2; 9 positions agree with TRBD1. Germline CDR1 is SGDLS and CDR2 is YYNGEE. The CDR3 length is 17 residues. V gave up 3 bases and J gave up 2 bases; unmatched junction bases: 11. CDR3: CASSAPLGQGRNYGYTF. The CDR3 nucleotides are TGTGCCAGCAGCGCCCCTCTGGGACAGGGCCGCAACTATGGCTACACCTTC.

The rearrangement uses TRBV6-1 and TRBJ2-7; 8 bases line up with TRBD1. The CDR3 sequence is 13 residues long. Germline-derived CDR1 and CDR2 are MNHNS and SASEGT. With 6 bases clipped from V and 3 bases from J, the junction kept 4 bases outside the gene matches. The CDR3 nucleotides are TGTGCCAGCAGCCGGACAGGGAACTACGAGCAGTACTTC. This encodes CASSRTGNYEQYF.

Note on this clone: At one of its ends the junction is not consistent with the germline gene, which may arise from a read error. The rearrangement joins TRBV6-1 to TRBJ1-1; 7 bases agree with TRBD1. CDR1 is MNHNS and CDR2 is SASEGT in the germline V gene. The CDR3 covers 13 residues. This chain's CDR3 is CASISTGLSDAFF. The CDR3 DNA sequence: TGTGCCAGCATATCGACAGGGCTCTCTGACGCTTTCTTT.

This sequence joins TRBV9 and TRBJ1-6, with a weak D call TRBD1 (6 bases). With 4 bases removed from V and 10 bases from J, the gap between germline ends came to 18 bases. Germline assignment: CDR1 SGDLS and CDR2 YYNGEE. CDR3 length equals 15 residues. The CDR3 is CASSPRGGGSSPLHF. As DNA, the CDR3 is TGTGCCAGCAGCCCCCGAGGGGGGGGGAGCTCACCCCTCCACTTT.

V gene TRBV6-5 combines with J gene TRBJ2-7; TRBD1 is a possible D gene (6 bases). CDR1 is MNHEY and CDR2 is SVGAGI in the germline V gene. The CDR3 length is 14 residues. Between the trimmed V and J ends, which lost 8 bases and 4 bases, there was a span of 18 bases. The CDR3 protein is CASAVQGQGYEQYF. The DNA of the CDR3 is TGTGCCAGCGCAGTTCAGGGACAAGGATACGAGCAGTACTTC.

V and J are TRBV18 and TRBJ1-2; D perhaps matches TRBD1 (5 bases). The germline CDR1 and CDR2 sequences are KGHSH and LQKENI. The CDR3 extends over 14 amino acids. Between the trimmed V and J ends, which lost 3 bases and 0 bases, there was a span of 8 bases. As DNA, the CDR3 is TGTGCCAGCTCACCGGAAGGGGCTAACTATGGCTACACCTTC. It translates to CASSPEGANYGYTF.

The rearrangement joins TRBV6-4 to TRBJ1-5; D call uncertain. The CDR3 totals 15 residues. Trimming shortened V by 3 bases and J by 2 bases, and 11 bases separated the two germline ends. Germline values: CDR1 MRHNA, CDR2 SNTAGT. The CDR3 nucleotides read TGTGCCAGCAGTGAGACGGCGGAGGGCAATCAGCCCCAGCATTTT. This translates into CASSETAEGNQPQHF.

The chain uses TRBV18 and TRBJ2-7; 7 bases fit TRBD1. V lost 5 bases to trimming and J lost 1 base; unmatched junction nucleotides: 8. This CDR3 is built from 15 residues. Per the germline V gene, CDR1 is KGHSH and CDR2 is LQKENI. CDR3 residues: CASSKTGAGSYEQYF. The CDR3 nucleotides are TGTGCCAGCTCAAAAACAGGGGCCGGGTCCTACGAGCAGTACTTC.

This chain links TRBV5-1 with TRBJ2-5; 9 bases align to TRBD2. CDR1 is SGHRS, CDR2 YFSETQ, per germline. V lost 4 bases to trimming and J lost 3 bases; unmatched junction nucleotides: 7. CDR3 length: 15 residues. CDR3 region: CASSDEGLAEETQYF. DNA of the CDR3: TGCGCCAGCAGCGACGAGGGACTAGCTGAAGAGACCCAGTACTTC.

The V and J genes are TRBV6-4 and TRBJ1-1, with a possible D match to TRBD1 (5 bases). Trimming shortened V by 5 bases and J by 2 bases, and 9 bases separated the two germline ends. The CDR3 contains 13 residues. Germline V gene lookup returns CDR1 MRHNA and CDR2 SNTAGT. Here the CDR3 reads CASSSRVNTEAFF. In DNA form, the CDR3 reads TGTGCCAGCAGTTCCAGGGTTAACACTGAAGCTTTCTTT.

V usage is TRBV5-8 and J usage is TRBJ2-3; D perhaps matches TRBD2 (5 bases). Germline V lookup: CDR1 SGHTS, CDR2 YDEGEE. Deletions cut 1 base from V and 6 bases from J, with 18 bases between. CDR3 size: 16 residues. The DNA for the CDR3 is TGTGCCAGCAGCTTGATATCCGTAAACCCGGGGGATACGCAGTATTTT. This encodes CASSLISVNPGDTQYF. The complete variable domain, with remaining parts taken from reference TRBV5-8 and TRBJ2-3, reads EAGVTQSPTHLIKTRGQQATLRCSPISGHTSVYWYQQALGLGLQFLLWYDEGEERNRGNFPPRFSGRQFPNYSSELNVNALELEDSALYLCASSLISVNPGDTQYFGPGTRLTVL.

V is TRBV27 and J is TRBJ1-2; D is undetermined. Trimming shortened V by 7 bases and J by 4 bases, and 19 bases separated the two germline ends. The CDR3 runs 15 residues. Germline CDR1 MNHEY, CDR2 SMNVEV (reference sequence). The CDR3 here is CASKSGVWGSYGYTF. For the CDR3, the DNA is TGTGCCAGCAAGAGCGGCGTGTGGGGTAGCTATGGCTACACCTTC.

The chain combines TRBV27 with TRBJ1-2, with 9 bases fitting TRBD1. V lost 6 bases and J lost 0; bases outside the gene matches: 5. Germline values: CDR1 MNHEY, CDR2 SMNVEV (reference sequence). The CDR3 covers 15 residues. Here the CDR3 DNA reads TGTGCCAGCAGGGGACAGGGACGTCCTAACTATGGCTACACCTTC. This gives the protein CASRGQGRPNYGYTF.

The chain uses TRBV19 and TRBJ1-5; TRBD1 aligns across 7 bases. This CDR3 is 15 amino acids long. In germline, CDR1 is LNHDA, CDR2 SQIVND (reference sequence). With 6 bases clipped from V and 3 bases from J, the junction kept 8 bases outside the gene matches. The CDR3 region is CASRLQGSDNQPQHF. DNA of the CDR3: TGTGCCAGTAGACTACAGGGGTCGGACAATCAGCCCCAGCATTTT.

V and J are TRBV6-6 and TRBJ2-7; the match to TRBD1 covers 9 bases. This CDR3 contains 14 residues. Trimming took 5 bases from V and 1 from J; bases not matched to a gene: 3. Germline assignment: CDR1 MNHNY and CDR2 SVGAGI (reference sequence). Written as DNA, the CDR3 is TGTGCCAGCAGTCCCGGGACAGGGTCCTACGAGCAGTACTTC. Amino acid sequence: CASSPGTGSYEQYF.

The CDR3: CASSPPERGPSNNEQFF. DNA for the CDR3: TGTGCCAGCTCACCACCGGAGAGGGGGCCGTCGAACAATGAGCAGTTCTTC. This chain links TRBV18 with TRBJ2-1, with TRBD1 matching over 7 bases. J was trimmed by 5 bases and V by 0 bases; bases with no gene match: 10. Germline values: CDR1 KGHSH, CDR2 LQKENI. This CDR3 spans 17 amino acids.

The gene calls are TRBV4-3 and TRBJ1-2; maybe TRBD1 (5 bases). Germline lookup yields CDR1 LGHNA and CDR2 YSLEER. V dropped 0 bases and J dropped 4 bases, with 9 bases sitting between them. CDR3 length: 14 residues. CDR3 loop: CASSQDSGLYGYTF. In nucleotides, the CDR3 is TGCGCCAGCAGCCAAGATTCAGGGCTCTATGGCTACACCTTC.